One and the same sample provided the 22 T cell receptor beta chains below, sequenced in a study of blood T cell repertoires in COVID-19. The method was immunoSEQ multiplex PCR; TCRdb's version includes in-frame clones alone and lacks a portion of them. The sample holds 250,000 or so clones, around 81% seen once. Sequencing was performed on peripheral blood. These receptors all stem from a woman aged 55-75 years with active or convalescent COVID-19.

This chain's CDR3 is CASSQDRAGGNIQYF. CDR3 coding DNA: TGCGCCAGCAGCCAAGATAGGGCCGGGGGGAACATTCAGTACTTC. The chain joins TRBV4-1 to TRBJ2-4; 7 bases agree with TRBD2. The CDR3 totals 15 residues. The germline V gene has CDR1 MGHRA and CDR2 YSYEKL. V was clipped by 0 bases and J by 7 bases; unmatched bases: 6.

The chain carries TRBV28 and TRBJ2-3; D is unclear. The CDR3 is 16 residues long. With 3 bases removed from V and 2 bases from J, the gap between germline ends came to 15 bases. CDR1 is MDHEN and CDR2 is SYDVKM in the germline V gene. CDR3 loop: CASSFIGGVSTDTQYF. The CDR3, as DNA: TGTGCCAGCAGTTTCATCGGTGGAGTGTCCACAGATACGCAGTATTTT. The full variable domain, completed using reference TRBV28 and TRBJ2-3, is DVKVTQSSRYLVKRTGEKVFLECVQDMDHENMFWYRQDPGLGLRLIYFSYDVKMKEKGDIPEGYSVSREKKERFSLILESASTNQTSMYLCASSFIGGVSTDTQYFGPGTRLTVL.

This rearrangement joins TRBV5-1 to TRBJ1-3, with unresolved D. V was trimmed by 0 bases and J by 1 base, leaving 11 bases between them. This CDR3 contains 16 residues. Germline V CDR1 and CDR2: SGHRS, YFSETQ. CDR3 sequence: CASSLGAQTSGNTIYF. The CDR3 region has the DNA TGCGCCAGCAGCTTGGGGGCCCAGACATCTGGAAACACCATATATTTT.

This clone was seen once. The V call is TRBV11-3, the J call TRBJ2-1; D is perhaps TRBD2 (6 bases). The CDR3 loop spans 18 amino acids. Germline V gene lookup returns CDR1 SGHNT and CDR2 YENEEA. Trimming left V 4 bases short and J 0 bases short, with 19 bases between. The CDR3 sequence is CASSSDLGGLGSYNEQFF. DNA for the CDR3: TGTGCCAGCAGCTCAGATCTTGGAGGGTTGGGCTCCTACAATGAGCAGTTCTTC.

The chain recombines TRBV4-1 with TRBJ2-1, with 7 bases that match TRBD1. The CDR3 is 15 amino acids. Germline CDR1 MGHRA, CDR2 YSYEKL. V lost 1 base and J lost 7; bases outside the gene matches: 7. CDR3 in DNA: TGCGCCAGCAGCCAAGGAAACAGGGGAATGAATGAGCAGTTCTTC. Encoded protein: CASSQGNRGMNEQFF.

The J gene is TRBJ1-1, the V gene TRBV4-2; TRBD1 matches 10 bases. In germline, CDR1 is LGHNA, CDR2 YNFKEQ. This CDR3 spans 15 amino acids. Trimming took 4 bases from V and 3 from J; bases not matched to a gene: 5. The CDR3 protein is CASSPGQGVDTEAFF. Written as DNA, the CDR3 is TGTGCCAGCAGCCCCGGACAGGGGGTTGACACTGAAGCTTTCTTT.

CDR3 nucleotide sequence: TGTGCCAGTAGTATAAGCGGGAGGGCCGGTTACGAGCAGTACTTC. Protein: CASSISGRAGYEQYF. The gene calls are TRBV19 and TRBJ2-7; 10 bases fit TRBD2. Germline V gives CDR1 LNHDA, CDR2 SQIVND (reference sequence). J was trimmed by 4 bases and V by 2 bases; bases with no gene match: 5. This CDR3 comprises 15 residues. The full variable domain, rest sourced from reference TRBV19 and TRBJ2-7, is DGGITQSPKYLFRKEGQNVTLSCEQNLNHDAMYWYRQDPGQGLRLIYYSQIVNDFQKGDIAEGYSVSREKKESFPLTVTSAQKNPTAFYLCASSISGRAGYEQYFGPGTRLTVT.

The CDR3 protein is CASSLGGRVVGYTF. In nucleotides, the CDR3 is TGTGCCAGCAGCTTAGGGGGGAGGGTAGTCGGCTACACCTTC. This chain uses TRBV7-8 with TRBJ1-2, with D possibly being TRBD1 (5 bases). CDR1 SGHVS and CDR2 FQNEAQ come from the germline V gene. Trimming left V 1 base short and J 8 bases short, with 14 bases between. The CDR3 runs 14 residues.

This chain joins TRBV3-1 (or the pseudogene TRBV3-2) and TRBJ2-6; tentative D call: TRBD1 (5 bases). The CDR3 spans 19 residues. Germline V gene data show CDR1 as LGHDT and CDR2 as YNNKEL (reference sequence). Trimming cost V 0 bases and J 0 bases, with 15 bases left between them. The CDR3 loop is CASSQEARVGISGANVLTF. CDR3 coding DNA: TGTGCCAGCAGCCAAGAGGCCAGGGTGGGGATCTCTGGGGCCAACGTCCTGACTTTC.

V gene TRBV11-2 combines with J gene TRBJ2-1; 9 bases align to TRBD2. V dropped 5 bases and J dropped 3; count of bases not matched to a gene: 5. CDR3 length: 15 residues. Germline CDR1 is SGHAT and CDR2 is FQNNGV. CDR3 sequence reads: CASSLAGGDYNEQFF. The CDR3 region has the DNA TGTGCCAGCAGCCTGGCGGGGGGGGACTACAATGAGCAGTTCTTC.

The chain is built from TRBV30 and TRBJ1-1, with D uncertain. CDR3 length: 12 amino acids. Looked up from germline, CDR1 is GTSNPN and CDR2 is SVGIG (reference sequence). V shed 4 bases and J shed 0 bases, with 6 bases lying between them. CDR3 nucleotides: TGTGCCTGGAAACGGGTGAACACTGAAGCTTTCTTT. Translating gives CAWKRVNTEAFF.

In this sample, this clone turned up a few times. CDR3 loop: CASSLVFGSRANTGELFF. The DNA for the CDR3 is TGTGCCAGCAGCTTGGTTTTTGGGAGTCGGGCGAACACCGGGGAGCTGTTTTTT. The rearrangement links TRBV5-8 to TRBJ2-2; a weak D match, TRBD2 (5 bases). The CDR3 totals 18 residues. Between the trimmed V and J ends, which lost 0 bases and 0 bases, there was a span of 15 bases. Germline V CDR1 and CDR2: SGHTS, YDEGEE.

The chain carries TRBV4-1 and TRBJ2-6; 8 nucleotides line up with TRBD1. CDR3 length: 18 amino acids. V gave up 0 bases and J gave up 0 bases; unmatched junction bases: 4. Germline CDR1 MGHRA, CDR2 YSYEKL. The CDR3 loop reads CASSQDGTGYSGANVLTF. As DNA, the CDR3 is TGCGCCAGCAGCCAAGATGGGACAGGATACTCTGGGGCCAACGTCCTGACTTTC.

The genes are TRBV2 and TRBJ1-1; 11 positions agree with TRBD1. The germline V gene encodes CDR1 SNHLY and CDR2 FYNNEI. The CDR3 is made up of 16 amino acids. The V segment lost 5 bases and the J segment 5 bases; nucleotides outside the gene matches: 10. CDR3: CASSYGQGAVGTEAFF. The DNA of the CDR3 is TGTGCCAGCAGTTACGGACAGGGGGCGGTGGGTACTGAAGCTTTCTTT.

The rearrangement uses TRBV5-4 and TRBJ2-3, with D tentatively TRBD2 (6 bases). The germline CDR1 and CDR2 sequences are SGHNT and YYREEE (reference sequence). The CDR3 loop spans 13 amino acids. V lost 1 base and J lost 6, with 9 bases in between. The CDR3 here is CASSLRGSDTQYF. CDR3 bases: TGTGCCAGCAGCTTGCGGGGGAGCGATACGCAGTATTTT.

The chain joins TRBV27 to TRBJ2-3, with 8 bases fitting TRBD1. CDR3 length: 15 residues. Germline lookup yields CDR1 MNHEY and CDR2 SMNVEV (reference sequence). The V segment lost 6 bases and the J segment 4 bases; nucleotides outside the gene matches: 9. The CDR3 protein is CASRVGSGGPDTQYF. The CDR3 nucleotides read TGTGCCAGCAGGGTGGGGTCAGGGGGCCCAGATACGCAGTATTTT.

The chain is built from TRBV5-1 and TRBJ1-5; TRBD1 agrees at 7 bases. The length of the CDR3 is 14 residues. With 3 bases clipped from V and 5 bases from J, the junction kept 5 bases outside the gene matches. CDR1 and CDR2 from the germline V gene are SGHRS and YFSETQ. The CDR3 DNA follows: TGCGCCAGCAGCTACAACCAGGGGGATCAGCCCCAGCATTTT. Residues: CASSYNQGDQPQHF.

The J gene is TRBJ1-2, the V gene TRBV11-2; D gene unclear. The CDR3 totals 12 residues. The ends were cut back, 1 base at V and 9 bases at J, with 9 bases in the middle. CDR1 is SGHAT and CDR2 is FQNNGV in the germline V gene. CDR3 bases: TGTGCCAGCAGCTTAGGCAGGCTAAGCTACACCTTC. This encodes CASSLGRLSYTF.

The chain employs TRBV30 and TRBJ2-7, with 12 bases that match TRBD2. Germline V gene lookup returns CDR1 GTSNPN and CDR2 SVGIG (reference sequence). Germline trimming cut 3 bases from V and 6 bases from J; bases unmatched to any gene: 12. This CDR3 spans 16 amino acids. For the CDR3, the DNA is TGTGCCTGGAGCCGCCTAGCGGGAGGGGGGGACGCCGAGCAGTACTTC. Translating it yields CAWSRLAGGGDAEQYF.

The CDR3 coding sequence is TGTGCCAGCAGTACAGGGTCATCCGCATACGAGCAGTACGTC. It encodes CASSTGSSAYEQYV. The genes are TRBV6-5 and TRBJ2-7; perhaps TRBD1 as D (6 bases). V dropped 5 bases and J dropped 4 bases, with 15 bases sitting between them. The CDR3 loop spans 14 amino acids. CDR1 is MNHEY and CDR2 is SVGAGI in the germline V gene.

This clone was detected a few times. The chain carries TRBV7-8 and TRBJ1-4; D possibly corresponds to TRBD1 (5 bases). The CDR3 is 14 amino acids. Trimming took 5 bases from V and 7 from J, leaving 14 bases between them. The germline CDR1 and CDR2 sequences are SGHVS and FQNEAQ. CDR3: CASSGQGNSEKLFF. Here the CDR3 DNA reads TGTGCCAGCAGCGGGCAGGGAAATAGTGAAAAACTGTTTTTT.

CDR3 sequence: CSVEELQETQYF. DNA of the CDR3: TGCAGCGTTGAAGAACTACAAGAGACCCAGTACTTC. This chain joins TRBV29-1 and TRBJ2-5; D not certain. The V end was cut by 0 bases, the J end by 2 bases, with 4 bases between. CDR3 length equals 12 residues. CDR1 is SQVTM and CDR2 is ANQGSEA in the germline V gene.